This T cell receptor (beta chain) appears in the sequencing data of a study of naive and memory T cell subsets. Study-level results: Diversity fell and Gini index rose from naive through CM, EM, EMRA. Clonotypes are single alpha or beta chains, not paired receptors.

The CDR3 is 18 amino acids. V lost 0 bases, J lost 3 bases, and 12 bases stayed unmatched. Germline V gene sequence: CDR1 SGHRS, CDR2 YFSETQ. Two oligonucleotides, mixed equimolar, formed the beta constant-region primer covering TRBC1 and TRBC2. A 12-nucleotide UMI and the SP2 primer were added to the cDNA 3' end by oligonucleotide ligation. TCRdb itself ran the UMI-ligation and nested PCR reads through MiXCR, one entry per CDR3 protein. Of about 35,000 distinct CDR3 sequences listed, 13% were seen once; the top ten hold approximately 20%. Cells stained for CD3, CD4, CD8, CD45RA, CD27 and viability were sorted into four CD45RA/CD27 subsets. This clonotype occurred a few times. Its target is not known.

This TCR was sampled from a human donor in good health. The rearrangement uses TRBV5-1 and TRBJ1-5; 7 bases map to TRBD1. Sample: effector memory CD4+ T cells from blood. Subset in this sample: effector memory, CD45RA- CD27-. As DNA, the CDR3 is TGCGCCAGCAGCTTGGGGCCTAGAGGGGGCAGGGTCAATCAGCCCCAGCATTTT. It specifies CASSLGPRGGRVNQPQHF.